This T cell receptor beta chain was sequenced in a study of T cells in Graves' hyperthyroidism and ophthalmopathy. The CDR3 is 13 residues long. Germline V CDR1 and CDR2: SQVTM, ANQGSEA. Between the trimmed V and J ends, which lost 6 bases and 5 bases, there was a span of 14 bases. Amplification yielded TCR beta CDR3 regions, with RNA transcripts as the source. With the HTBI primer set, the TCR CDR3 went through a first round of RT-PCR. In TCRdb, the multiplex PCR reads were re-called with MiXCR into one record per CDR3 protein. In the table there are more than 600,000 distinct CDR3 sequences, over 15% of which are singletons. Comment on this clonotype: Its target is not known.

Study-wide results and limits: Stable hyperthyroidism was separated from ophthalmopathy by a model based on 13 V-J features.

In patients aged 18 to 65, hyperthyroidism was newly diagnosed, with duration under 2 months. Patients were excluded for uncontrolled infection, other autoimmune disease, pregnancy or lactation. In making diagnoses, clinical symptoms, serum thyroxine and TRAb, thyroid ultrasound and orbital computed tomography were all used. The TCR originated in a man between 18 and 29 years old with Graves' hyperthyroidism. Material: blood. V usage is TRBV29-1 and J usage is TRBJ2-1, with a tentative D call TRBD1 (5 bases). The DNA of the CDR3 is TGCAGCGTCCGCCCCTCAGGGAACAATGAGCAGTTCTTC. It encodes CSVRPSGNNEQFF.